Listed below are T cell receptor beta chains from one sample, sequenced in a study of human T cells and chemical hapten exposure. TCRdb analysed the RACE reads with MiXCR anew, one entry per CDR3 protein. The sample holds about 130,000 distinct CDR3 sequences; approximately 8.3% are singletons and the top ten take around 1.9%. Sequencing was carried out using whole blood. These receptors were collected from a male donor in good health. Some clones in this sample may be carry-over from other donors' samples. Each CDR3 is given with its conserved first and last residue. The D gene is left open where the match is weak. The size entry is marked missing in some rows and otherwise reads once, few, many or a size class.

j_call clone_size d_call v_call cdr3_aa cdr3_nt
TRBJ2-3 few - TRBV5-4 CASSLGGPGTDTQYF TGTGCCAGCAGCTTGGGGGGGCCCGGCACAGATACGCAGTATTTT
TRBJ2-5 - - TRBV12-3/TRBV12-4 CASSLTGLQETQYF TGTGCCAGCAGTTTAACGGGACTGCAAGAGACCCAGTACTTC
TRBJ1-5 few - TRBV2 CASSEADRPNQPQHF TGTGCCAGCAGTGAAGCCGACAGGCCAAATCAGCCCCAGCATTTT
TRBJ2-5 few TRBD2 TRBV6-5 CASSLSGGYQETQYF TGTGCCAGCAGTTTGAGCGGGGGGTACCAAGAGACCCAGTACTTC
TRBJ1-2 few TRBD1 TRBV14 CASSEWGQNNYGYTF TGTGCCAGCAGCGAATGGGGACAGAACAACTATGGCTACACCTTC
TRBJ2-1 many - TRBV5-1 CASSWRGRDTSEQFF TGCGCCAGCAGTTGGAGGGGGCGCGACACGAGTGAGCAGTTCTTC
TRBJ2-1 many - TRBV7-9 CASSSGRTAASYNEQFF TGTGCCAGCAGCTCCGGGCGGACAGCGGCCTCCTACAATGAGCAGTTCTTC
TRBJ1-1 - - TRBV6-4 CASSVSSENTEAFF TGTGCCAGCAGTGTCTCCTCAGAGAACACTGAAGCTTTCTTT
TRBJ2-1 - - TRBV29-1 CSVRPGNNEQFF TGCAGCGTTCGTCCAGGGAACAATGAGCAGTTCTTC
TRBJ2-1 few TRBD2 TRBV10-3 CATSKGLGYNEQFF TGTGCCACAAGTAAGGGACTAGGTTACAATGAGCAGTTCTTC
TRBJ1-5 few - TRBV20-1 CSARDGGGNQPQHF TGCAGTGCGCGGGACGGGGGAGGCAATCAGCCCCAGCATTTT
TRBJ2-1 many - TRBV7-9 CASSKQSNEQFF TGTGCCAGCAGCAAGCAGAGTAATGAGCAGTTCTTC
TRBJ1-2 few - TRBV18 CASSPFGDNYGYTF TGTGCCAGCTCACCATTTGGGGATAACTATGGCTACACCTTC
TRBJ1-2 - TRBD1 TRBV14 CASSDPGQGVQDTF TGTGCCAGCAGCGATCCGGGACAGGGGGTTCAAGACACCTTC
TRBJ2-1 - - TRBV6-2/TRBV6-3 CASSYGGGMGNEQFF TGTGCCAGCAGTTACGGAGGGGGCATGGGCAATGAGCAGTTCTTC
TRBJ2-6 many - TRBV4-3 CASSQDGTSGANVLTF TGCGCCAGCAGCCAAGATGGCACCTCTGGGGCCAACGTCCTGACTTTC
TRBJ1-4 - - TRBV29-1 CSVSRGGEKLFF TGCAGCGTTAGCAGGGGTGGCGAAAAACTGTTTTTT
TRBJ1-5 many - TRBV6-6 CASGSNQPQHF TGTGCCAGCGGGAGCAATCAGCCCCAGCATTTT
TRBJ1-1 - - TRBV7-6 CASSLKRRGALMMNTEAFF TGTGCCAGCAGCTTAAAGAGACGGGGAGCCCTCATGATGAACACTGAAGCTTTCTTT
TRBJ1-1 - - TRBV10-3 CAINTGDTEAFF TGTGCCATCAACACCGGGGACACTGAAGCTTTCTTT
TRBJ1-5 few - TRBV7-6 CASSPAGQVSNQPQHF TGTGCCAGCAGCCCGGCGGGGCAGGTTAGCAATCAGCCCCAGCATTTT
TRBJ2-1 few - TRBV14 CASSSYRFTEQFF TGTGCCAGCAGCTCATACAGGTTCACGGAGCAGTTCTTC
TRBJ1-6 - - TRBV6-5 CASSYPSLPPLHF TGTGCCAGCAGTTACCCCTCATTACCACCCCTCCACTTT
TRBJ2-7 few TRBD1 TRBV5-4 CASSLARGSYEQYF TGTGCCAGCAGCTTGGCCAGGGGGTCCTACGAGCAGTACTTC
TRBJ2-7 - TRBD2 TRBV27 CASSSPTSGTSYEQYF TGTGCCAGCAGTTCCCCCACTAGCGGGACCTCCTACGAGCAGTACTTC
TRBJ2-7 - TRBD2 TRBV4-1 CASSQDLLAGDEQYF TGCGCCAGCAGCCAAGATCTACTAGCGGGAGACGAGCAGTACTTC
TRBJ2-1 few TRBD2 TRBV7-2 CASSQKTSGFEGVQFF TGTGCCAGCAGCCAAAAGACTAGCGGATTTGAAGGGGTGCAGTTCTTC
TRBJ2-7 many TRBD2 TRBV20-1 CSARDLTSGPYEQYF TGCAGTGCTAGAGATCTCACTAGCGGGCCCTACGAGCAGTACTTC